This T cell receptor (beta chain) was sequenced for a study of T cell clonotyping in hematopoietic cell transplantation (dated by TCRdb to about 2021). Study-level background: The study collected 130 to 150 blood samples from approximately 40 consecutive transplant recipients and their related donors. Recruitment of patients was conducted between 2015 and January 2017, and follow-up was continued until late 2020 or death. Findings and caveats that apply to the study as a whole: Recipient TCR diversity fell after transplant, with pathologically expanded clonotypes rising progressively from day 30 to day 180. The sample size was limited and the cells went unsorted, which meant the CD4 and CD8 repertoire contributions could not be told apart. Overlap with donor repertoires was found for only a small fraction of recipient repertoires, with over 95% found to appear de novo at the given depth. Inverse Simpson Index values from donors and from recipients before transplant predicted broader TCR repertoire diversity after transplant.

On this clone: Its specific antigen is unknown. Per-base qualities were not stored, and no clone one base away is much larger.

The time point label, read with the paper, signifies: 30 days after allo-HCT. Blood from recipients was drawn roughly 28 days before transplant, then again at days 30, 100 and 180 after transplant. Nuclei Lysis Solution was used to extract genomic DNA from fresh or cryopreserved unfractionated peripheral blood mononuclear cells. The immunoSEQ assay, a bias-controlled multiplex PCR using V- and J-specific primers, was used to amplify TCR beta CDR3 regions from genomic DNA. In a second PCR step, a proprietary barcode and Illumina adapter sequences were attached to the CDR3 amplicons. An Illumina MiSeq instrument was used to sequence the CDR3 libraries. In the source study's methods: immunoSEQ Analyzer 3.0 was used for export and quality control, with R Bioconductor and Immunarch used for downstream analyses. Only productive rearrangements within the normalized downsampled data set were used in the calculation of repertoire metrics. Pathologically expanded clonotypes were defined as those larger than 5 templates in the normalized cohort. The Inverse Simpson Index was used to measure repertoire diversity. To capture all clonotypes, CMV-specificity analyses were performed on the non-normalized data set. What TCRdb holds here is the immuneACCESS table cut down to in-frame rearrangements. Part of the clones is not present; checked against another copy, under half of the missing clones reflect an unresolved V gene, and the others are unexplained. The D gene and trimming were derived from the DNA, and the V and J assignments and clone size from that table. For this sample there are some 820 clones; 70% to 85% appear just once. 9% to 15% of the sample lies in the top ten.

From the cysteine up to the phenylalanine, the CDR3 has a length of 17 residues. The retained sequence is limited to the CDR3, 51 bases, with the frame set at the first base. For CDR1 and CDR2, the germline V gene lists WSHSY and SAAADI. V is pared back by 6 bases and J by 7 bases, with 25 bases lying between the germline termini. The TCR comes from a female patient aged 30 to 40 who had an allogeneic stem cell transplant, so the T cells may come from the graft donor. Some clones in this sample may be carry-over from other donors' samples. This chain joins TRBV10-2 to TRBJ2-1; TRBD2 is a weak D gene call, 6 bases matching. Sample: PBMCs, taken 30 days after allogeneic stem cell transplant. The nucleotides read TGCGCCAGCAGACGCTCTACCTGGCGGGAAATTAAGAATGAGCAGTTCTTC. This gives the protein CASRRSTWREIKNEQFF.